Given below is one T cell receptor beta chain in context. The specificity of this receptor is unknown. No base qualities exist here, and no much larger clone lies one base off it. Library preparation employed the immunoSEQ multiplex PCR assay. Each sample had 85,000 to 100,000 TCR templates assayed by the deep sequencing platform. Genomic DNA extracted from sorted T cells was the material used for TCRbeta CDR3 sequencing. In the authors' own workflow: Clonal analysis of TCRbeta CDR3 data was done in the R programming language. Alloreactive CD4+ and CD8+ clones were defined by comparing unstimulated samples with post-reaction CFSE-low samples. Regulatory or non-regulatory origin of alloreactive CD4+ clones was assigned by matching sequences to the sorted unstimulated Treg and non-Treg repertoires. In TCRdb, the immuneACCESS table is reduced to in-frame sequences with V and J assigned. These tables do not hold every clone; where another copy was compared, an unresolved V gene accounts for under half, and the others remain unexplained. That table is the source of V, J and clone size, and D and trimming were worked out from the DNA. For this sample the table gives 90,000 to 110,000 clones, of which around 90% were detected only once. The ten largest clones add up to around 0.73% of the sample.

The data are from a study of siplizumab effects on memory and regulatory T cells (dated by TCRdb to about 2019). Regarding the complete study: The study looked at the effect of siplizumab, an anti-CD2 antibody, on alloreactive T-cell subsets in allogeneic mixed lymphocyte reactions made from human PBMCs. Results and caveats for the whole study, not just this receptor: Unstimulated naive T cells appeared more diverse than memory T cells, and naive cells seemed to contribute substantially to the alloresponse. A naive or memory phenotype could not be assigned to roughly 75-96% of proliferating CD4+ or CD8+ clones. Sequences below about 10^-5 frequency were poorly captured, so only a minor fraction of alloreactive clones could be mapped to unstimulated subsets. Whether proliferating Tregs from siplizumab cultures actually had suppressive function was not functionally confirmed. The cumulative frequency of alloreactive sequences that could be traced back to unstimulated CD4+ memory T cells was significantly reduced by siplizumab. In reactions with siplizumab, an average of roughly 70% of mappable alloreactive CD4+ clones were Treg-derived, compared with around 30% in control reactions.

TCRbeta CDR3 sequencing was performed on sorted unstimulated T cells and on proliferating T cells recovered from mixed lymphocyte reactions. Fresh whole blood from over eight HLA-typed healthy donors served as the source for isolating PBMCs. Unstimulated CD4+ regulatory T cells were FACS-sorted to map the origin of alloreactive clones. The germline V gene gives CDR1 as SQVTM and CDR2 as ANQGSEA. Relative to germline, V is 8 bases shorter and J is 0 bases shorter, with 2 bases between their ends. There are 10 amino acids in the CDR3, from cysteine to phenylalanine inclusive. The read is trimmed to its CDR3 DNA, 30 bases read in frame from base 1.

The sequence links TRBV29-1 to TRBJ2-1; too little of a D gene remains to name it. The sample comprised Tregs sorted from blood. The origin of this receptor is a human donor in good health. The nucleotides read TGCAGCTTCTCCTACAATGAGCAGTTCTTC. It translates to CSFSYNEQFF.